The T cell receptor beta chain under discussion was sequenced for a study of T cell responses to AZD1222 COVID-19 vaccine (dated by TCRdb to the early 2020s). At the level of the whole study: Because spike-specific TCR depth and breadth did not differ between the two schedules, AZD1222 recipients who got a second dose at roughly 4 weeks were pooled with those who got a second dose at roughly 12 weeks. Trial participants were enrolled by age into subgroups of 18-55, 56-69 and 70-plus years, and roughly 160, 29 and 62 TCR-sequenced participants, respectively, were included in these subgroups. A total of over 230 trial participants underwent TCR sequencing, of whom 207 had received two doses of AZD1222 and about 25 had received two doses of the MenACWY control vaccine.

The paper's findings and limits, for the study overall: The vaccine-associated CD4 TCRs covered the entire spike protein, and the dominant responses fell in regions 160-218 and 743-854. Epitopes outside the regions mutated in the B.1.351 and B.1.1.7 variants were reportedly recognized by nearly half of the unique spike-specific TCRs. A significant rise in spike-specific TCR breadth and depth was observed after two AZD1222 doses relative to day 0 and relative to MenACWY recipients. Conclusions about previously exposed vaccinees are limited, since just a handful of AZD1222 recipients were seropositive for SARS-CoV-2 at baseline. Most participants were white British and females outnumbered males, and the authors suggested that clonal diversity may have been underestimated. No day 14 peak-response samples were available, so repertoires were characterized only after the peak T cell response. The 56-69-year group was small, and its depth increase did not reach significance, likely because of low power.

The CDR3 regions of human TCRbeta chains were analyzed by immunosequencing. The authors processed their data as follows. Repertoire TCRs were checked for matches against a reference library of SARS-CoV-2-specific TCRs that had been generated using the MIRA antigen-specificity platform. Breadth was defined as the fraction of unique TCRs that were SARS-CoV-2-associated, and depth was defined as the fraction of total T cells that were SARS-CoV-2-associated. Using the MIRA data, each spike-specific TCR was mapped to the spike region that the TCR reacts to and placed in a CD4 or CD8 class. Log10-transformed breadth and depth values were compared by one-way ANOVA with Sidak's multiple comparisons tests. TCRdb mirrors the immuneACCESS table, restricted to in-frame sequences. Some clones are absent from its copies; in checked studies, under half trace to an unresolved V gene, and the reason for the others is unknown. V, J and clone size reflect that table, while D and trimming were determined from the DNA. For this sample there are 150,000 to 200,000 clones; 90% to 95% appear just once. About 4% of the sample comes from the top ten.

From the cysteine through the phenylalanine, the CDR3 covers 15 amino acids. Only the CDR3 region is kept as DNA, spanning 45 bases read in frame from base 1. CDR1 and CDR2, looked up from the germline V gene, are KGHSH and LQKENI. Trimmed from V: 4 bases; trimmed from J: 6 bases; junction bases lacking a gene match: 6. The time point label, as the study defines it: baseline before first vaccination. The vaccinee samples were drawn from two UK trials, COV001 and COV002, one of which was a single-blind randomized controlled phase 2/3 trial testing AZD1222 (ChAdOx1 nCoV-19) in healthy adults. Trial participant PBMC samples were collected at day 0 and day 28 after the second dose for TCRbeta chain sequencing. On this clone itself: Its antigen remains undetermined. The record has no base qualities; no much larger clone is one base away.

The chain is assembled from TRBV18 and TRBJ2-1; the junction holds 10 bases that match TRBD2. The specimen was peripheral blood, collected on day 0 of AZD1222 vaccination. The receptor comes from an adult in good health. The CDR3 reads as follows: CASSLIAGGSNEQFF. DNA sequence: TGTGCCAGCTCACTTATAGCGGGGGGATCCAATGAGCAGTTCTTC.